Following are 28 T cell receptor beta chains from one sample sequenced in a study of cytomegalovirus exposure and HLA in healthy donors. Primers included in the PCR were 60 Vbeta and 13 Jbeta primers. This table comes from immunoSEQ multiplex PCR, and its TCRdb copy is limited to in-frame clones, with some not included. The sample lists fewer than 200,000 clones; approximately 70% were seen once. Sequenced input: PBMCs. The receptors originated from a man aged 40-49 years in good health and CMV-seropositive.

In nucleotides, the CDR3 is TGTGCCATCACCAACGTGACGAAGCGTACCTACGAGCAGTACTTC. Its translation: CAITNVTKRTYEQYF. The rearrangement joins TRBV10-3 to TRBJ2-7; D is undetermined. V was clipped by 7 bases and J by 2 bases, with 18 bases between them. The CDR3 is 15 amino acids. Germline V gene lookup returns CDR1 ENHRY and CDR2 SYGVKD.

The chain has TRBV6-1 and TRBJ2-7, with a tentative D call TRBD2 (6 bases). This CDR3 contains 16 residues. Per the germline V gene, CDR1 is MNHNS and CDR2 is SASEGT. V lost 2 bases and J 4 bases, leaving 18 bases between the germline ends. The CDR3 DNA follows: TGTGCCAGCAGTGAAAATGGCGGGACTTTACCATACGAGCAGTACTTC. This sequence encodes CASSENGGTLPYEQYF.

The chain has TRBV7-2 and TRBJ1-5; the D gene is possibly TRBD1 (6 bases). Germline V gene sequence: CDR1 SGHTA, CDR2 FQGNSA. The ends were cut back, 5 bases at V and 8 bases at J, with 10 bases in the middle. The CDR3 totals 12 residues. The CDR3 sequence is CASSRGGEPQHF. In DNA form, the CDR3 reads TGTGCCAGCAGCCGAGGGGGGGAGCCCCAGCATTTT.

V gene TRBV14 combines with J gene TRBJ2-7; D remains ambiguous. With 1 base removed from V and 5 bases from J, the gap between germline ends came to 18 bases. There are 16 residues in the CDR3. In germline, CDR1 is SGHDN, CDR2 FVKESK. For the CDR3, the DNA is TGTGCCAGCAGCCAAGGCTCACTTCAGGTCGTCGACGAGCAGTACTTC. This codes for CASSQGSLQVVDEQYF.

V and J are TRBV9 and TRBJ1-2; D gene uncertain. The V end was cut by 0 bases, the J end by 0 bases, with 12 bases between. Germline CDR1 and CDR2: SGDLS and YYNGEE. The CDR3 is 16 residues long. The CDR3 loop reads CASSVELGVSNYGYTF. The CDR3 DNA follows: TGTGCCAGCAGCGTAGAGTTGGGAGTGTCTAACTATGGCTACACCTTC.

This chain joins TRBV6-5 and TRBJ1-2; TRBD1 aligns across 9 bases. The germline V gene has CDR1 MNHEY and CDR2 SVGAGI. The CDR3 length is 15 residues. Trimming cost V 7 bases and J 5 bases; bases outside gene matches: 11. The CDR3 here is CASKPQRDRVYGYTF. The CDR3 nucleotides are TGTGCCAGCAAACCGCAGCGGGACAGGGTTTATGGCTACACCTTC.

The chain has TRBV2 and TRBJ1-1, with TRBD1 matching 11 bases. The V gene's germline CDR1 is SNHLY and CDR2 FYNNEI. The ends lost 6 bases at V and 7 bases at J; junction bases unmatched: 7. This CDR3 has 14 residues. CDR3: CASSLRTGGGEAFF. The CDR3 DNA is TGTGCCAGCAGCCTTAGGACAGGGGGCGGTGAAGCTTTCTTT.

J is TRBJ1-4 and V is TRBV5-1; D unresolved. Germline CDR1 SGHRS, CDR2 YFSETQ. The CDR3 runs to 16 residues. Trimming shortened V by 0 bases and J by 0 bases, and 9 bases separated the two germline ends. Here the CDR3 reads CASSLGPDATNEKLFF. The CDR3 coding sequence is TGCGCCAGCAGCTTGGGTCCAGATGCAACTAATGAAAAACTGTTTTTT.

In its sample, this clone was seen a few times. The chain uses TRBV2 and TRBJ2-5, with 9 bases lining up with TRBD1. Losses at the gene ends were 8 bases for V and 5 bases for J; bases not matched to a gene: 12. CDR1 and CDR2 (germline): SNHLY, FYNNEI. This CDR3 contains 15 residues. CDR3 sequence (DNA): TGTGCCAGCCGAGACCGGGACAGGGAAAGGGAGACCCAGTACTTC. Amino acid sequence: CASRDRDRERETQYF. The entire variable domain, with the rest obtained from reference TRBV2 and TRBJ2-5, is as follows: EPEVTQTPSHQVTQMGQEVILRCVPISNHLYFYWYRQILGQKVEFLVSFYNNEISEKSEIFDDQFSVERPDGSNFTLKIRSTKLEDSAMYFCASRDRDRERETQYFGPGTRLLVL.

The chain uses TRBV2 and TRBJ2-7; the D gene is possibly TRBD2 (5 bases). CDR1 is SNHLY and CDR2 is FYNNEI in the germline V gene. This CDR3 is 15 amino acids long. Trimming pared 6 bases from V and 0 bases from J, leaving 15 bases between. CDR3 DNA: TGTGCCAGCAGGGAGGAGGCCCGAGGCTCCTACGAGCAGTACTTC. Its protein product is CASREEARGSYEQYF.

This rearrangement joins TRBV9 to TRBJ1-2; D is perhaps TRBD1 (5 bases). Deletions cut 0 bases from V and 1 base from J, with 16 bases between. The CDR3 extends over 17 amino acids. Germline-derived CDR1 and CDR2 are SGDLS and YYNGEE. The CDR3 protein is CASSVGPLRGINYGYTF. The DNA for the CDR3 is TGTGCCAGCAGCGTAGGGCCCTTGCGGGGGATTAACTATGGCTACACCTTC.

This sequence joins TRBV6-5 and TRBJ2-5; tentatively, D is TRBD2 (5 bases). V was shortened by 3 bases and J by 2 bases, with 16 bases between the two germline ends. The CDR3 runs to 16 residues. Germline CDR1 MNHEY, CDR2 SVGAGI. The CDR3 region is CASSYFRGSSQETQYF. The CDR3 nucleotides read TGTGCCAGCAGTTATTTCAGAGGGAGTTCACAAGAGACCCAGTACTTC.

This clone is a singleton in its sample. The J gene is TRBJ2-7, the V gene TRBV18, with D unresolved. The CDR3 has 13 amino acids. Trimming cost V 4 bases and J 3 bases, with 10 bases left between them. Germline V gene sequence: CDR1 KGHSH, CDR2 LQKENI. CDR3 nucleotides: TGTGCCAGCTCACTAGCCGTAGGCTACGAGCAGTACTTC. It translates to CASSLAVGYEQYF.

The chain's CDR3 is CASSPDIDEQYF. The CDR3 DNA follows: TGCGCCAGCAGCCCTGACATCGACGAGCAGTACTTC. The chain links TRBV5-1 to TRBJ2-7; D gene unclear. The CDR3 has 12 residues. Germline CDR1 and CDR2: SGHRS and YFSETQ. V lost 4 bases to trimming and J lost 5 bases, with 10 bases between them.

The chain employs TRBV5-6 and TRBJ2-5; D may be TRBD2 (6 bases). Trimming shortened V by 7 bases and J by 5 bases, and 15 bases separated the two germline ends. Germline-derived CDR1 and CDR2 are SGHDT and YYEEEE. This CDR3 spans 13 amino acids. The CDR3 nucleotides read TGTGCCAGCTTTAGTGCGGGATCGGAGACCCAGTACTTC. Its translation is CASFSAGSETQYF.

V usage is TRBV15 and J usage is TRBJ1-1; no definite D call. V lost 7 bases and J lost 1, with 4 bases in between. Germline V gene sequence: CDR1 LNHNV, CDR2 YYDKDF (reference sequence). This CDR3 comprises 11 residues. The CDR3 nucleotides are TGTGCCACCACGGGGAACACTGAAGCTTTCTTT. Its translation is CATTGNTEAFF.

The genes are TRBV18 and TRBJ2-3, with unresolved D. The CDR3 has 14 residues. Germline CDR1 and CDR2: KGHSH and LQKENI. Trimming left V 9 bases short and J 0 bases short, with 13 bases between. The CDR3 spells CASSPDSSTDTQYF. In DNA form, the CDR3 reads TGTGCCAGTAGCCCCGACTCTAGCACAGATACGCAGTATTTT.

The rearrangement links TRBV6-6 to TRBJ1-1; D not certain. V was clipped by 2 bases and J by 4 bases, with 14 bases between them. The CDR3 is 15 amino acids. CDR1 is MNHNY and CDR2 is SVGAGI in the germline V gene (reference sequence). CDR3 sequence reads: CASSYLVKRSTEAFF. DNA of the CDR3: TGTGCCAGCAGTTACCTCGTAAAACGGAGCACTGAAGCTTTCTTT.

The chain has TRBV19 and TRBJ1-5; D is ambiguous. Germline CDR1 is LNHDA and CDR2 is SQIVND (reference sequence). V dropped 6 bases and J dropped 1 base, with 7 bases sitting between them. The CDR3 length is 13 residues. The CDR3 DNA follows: TGTGCCAGTAGGGTAGCAAGCAATCAGCCCCAGCATTTT. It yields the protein CASRVASNQPQHF.

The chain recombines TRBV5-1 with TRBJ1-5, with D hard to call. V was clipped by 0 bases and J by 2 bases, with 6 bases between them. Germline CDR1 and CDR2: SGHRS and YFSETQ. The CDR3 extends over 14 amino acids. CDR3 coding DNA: TGCGCCAGCAGCTTGGCCGGGGGCAATCAGCCCCAGCATTTT. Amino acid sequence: CASSLAGGNQPQHF. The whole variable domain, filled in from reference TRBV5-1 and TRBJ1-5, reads KAGVTQTPRYLIKTRGQQVTLSCSPISGHRSVSWYQQTPGQGLQFLFEYFSETQRNKGNFPGRFSGRQFSNSRSEMNVSTLELGDSALYLCASSLAGGNQPQHFGDGTRLSIL.

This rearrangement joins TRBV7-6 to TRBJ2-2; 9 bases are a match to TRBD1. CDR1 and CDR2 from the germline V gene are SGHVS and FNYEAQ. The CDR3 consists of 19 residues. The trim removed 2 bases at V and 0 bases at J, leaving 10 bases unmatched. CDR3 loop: CASSLTPGQGIANTGELFF. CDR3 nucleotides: TGTGCCAGCAGCTTAACACCGGGACAGGGAATCGCGAACACCGGGGAGCTGTTTTTT.

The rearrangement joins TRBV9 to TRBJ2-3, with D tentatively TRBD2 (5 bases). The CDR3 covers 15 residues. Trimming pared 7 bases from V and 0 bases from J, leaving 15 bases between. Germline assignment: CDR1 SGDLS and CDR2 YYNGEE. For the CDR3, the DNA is TGTGCCAGCGGAGGAGCAGTCCCTAGCACAGATACGCAGTATTTT. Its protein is CASGGAVPSTDTQYF.

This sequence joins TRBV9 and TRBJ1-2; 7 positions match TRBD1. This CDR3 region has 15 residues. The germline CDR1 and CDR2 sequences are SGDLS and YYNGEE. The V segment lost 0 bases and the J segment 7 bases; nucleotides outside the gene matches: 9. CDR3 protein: CASSVDRGASGGYTF. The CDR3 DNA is TGTGCCAGCAGCGTAGACAGGGGTGCTTCGGGTGGCTACACCTTC.

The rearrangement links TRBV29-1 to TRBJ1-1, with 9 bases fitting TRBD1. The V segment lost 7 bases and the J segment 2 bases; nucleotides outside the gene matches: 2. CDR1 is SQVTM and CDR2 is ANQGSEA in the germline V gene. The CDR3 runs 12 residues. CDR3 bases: TGCAGCGGGGACAGGGATAACACTGAAGCTTTCTTT. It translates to CSGDRDNTEAFF.

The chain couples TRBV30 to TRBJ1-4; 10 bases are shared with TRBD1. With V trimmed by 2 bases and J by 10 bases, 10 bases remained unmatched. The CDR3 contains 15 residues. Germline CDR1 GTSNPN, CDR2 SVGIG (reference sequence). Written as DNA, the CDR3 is TGTGCCTGGAGTATAGGGACAGGGGTAAGAGCAAAACTGTTTTTT. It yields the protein CAWSIGTGVRAKLFF.

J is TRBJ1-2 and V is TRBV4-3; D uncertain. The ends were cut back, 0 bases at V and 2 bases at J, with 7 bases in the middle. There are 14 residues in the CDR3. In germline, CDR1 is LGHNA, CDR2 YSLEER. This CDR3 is CASSQDNWNYGYTF. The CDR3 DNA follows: TGCGCCAGCAGCCAAGATAACTGGAACTATGGCTACACCTTC.

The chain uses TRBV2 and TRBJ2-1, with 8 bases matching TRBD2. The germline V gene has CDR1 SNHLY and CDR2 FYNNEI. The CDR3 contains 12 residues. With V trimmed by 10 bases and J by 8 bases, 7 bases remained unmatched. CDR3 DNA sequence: TGTGCCACCCAACGGGGGGGGGATGAGCAGTTCTTC. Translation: CATQRGGDEQFF. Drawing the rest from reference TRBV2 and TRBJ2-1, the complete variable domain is EPEVTQTPSHQVTQMGQEVILRCVPISNHLYFYWYRQILGQKVEFLVSFYNNEISEKSEIFDDQFSVERPDGSNFTLKIRSTKLEDSAMYFCATQRGGDEQFFGPGTRLTVL.

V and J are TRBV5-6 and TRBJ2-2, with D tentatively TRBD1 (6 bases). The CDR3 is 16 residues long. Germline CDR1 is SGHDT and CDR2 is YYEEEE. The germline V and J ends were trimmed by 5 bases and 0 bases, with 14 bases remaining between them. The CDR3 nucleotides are TGTGCCAGCAGAACGAGCGACAGGCCGAACACCGGGGAGCTGTTTTTT. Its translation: CASRTSDRPNTGELFF.